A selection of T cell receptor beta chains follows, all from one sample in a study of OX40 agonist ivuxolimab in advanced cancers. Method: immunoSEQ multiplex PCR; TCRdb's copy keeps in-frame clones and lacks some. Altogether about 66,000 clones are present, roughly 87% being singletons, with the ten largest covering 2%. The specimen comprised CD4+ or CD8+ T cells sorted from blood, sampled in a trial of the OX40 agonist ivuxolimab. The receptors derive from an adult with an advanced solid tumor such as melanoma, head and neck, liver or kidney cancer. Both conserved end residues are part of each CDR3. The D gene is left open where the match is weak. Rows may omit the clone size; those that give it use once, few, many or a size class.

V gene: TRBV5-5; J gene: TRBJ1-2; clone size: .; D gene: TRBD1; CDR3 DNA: TGTGCCAGCAGCTTGGTTCCCCAGGGGGGTCTCTATGGCTACACCTTC; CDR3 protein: CASSLVPQGGLYGYTF
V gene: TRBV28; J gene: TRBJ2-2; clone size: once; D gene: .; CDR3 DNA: TGTGCCAGCAGCGTTGTTAAAACCCTTAGACAGCAGAAGAACACCGGGGAGCTGTTTTTT; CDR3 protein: CASSVVKTLRQQKNTGELFF
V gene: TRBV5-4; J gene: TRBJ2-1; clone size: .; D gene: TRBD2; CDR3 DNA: TGTGCCAGCTCAGGGAGGGCGAGCTCCTACAATGAGCAGTTCTTC; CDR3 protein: CASSGRASSYNEQFF
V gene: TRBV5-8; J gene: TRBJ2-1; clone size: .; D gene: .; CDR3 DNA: TGTGCCAGCAGCACTACACGGAGGGGGCAAATCTACAATGAGCAGTTCTTC; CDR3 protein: CASSTTRRGQIYNEQFF
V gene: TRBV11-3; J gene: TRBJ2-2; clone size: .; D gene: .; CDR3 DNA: TGTGCCAGCAGCTCCCGCCGAGGGCGACCAGACACCGGGGAGCTGTTTTTT; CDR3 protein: CASSSRRGRPDTGELFF
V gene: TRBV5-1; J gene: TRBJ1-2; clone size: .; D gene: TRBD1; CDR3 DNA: TGCGCCAGCAGCTCGGACAGGGGCAGCTATGGCTACACCTTC; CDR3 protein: CASSSDRGSYGYTF
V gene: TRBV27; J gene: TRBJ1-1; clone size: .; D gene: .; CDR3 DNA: TGTGCCAGCAGTCCCTATAAAGCACGGGGCACTGAAGCTTTCTTT; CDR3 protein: CASSPYKARGTEAFF
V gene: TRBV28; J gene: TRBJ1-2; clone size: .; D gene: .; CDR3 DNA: TGTGCCAGCAGTTCCCCGGGGGGTTATGGCTACACCTTC; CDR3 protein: CASSSPGGYGYTF
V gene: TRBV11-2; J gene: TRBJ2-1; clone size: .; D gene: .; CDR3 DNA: TGTGCCAGCAGCTCCAGGGACTTTTACAATGAGCAGTTCTTC; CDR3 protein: CASSSRDFYNEQFF
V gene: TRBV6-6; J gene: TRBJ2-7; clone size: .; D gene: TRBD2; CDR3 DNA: TGTGCCAGCAGGAAGGGACTAGCGGGAGGCGAGCAGTACTTC; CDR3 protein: CASRKGLAGGEQYF
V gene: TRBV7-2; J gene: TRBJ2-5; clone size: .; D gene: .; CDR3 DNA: TGTGCCAGCAGCACCGACCAGGTTGGGACCCAGTACTTC; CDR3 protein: CASSTDQVGTQYF
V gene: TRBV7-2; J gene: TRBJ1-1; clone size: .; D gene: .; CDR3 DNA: TGTGCCAGCAGCTCCGTCGCGCAGGGGGAAGCTTTCTTT; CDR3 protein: CASSSVAQGEAFF
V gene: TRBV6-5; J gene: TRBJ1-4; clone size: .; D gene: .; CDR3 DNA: TGTGCCAGCAGTTCGTCCAAGGCTAACAGGGTTGAAAAACTGTTTTTT; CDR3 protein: CASSSSKANRVEKLFF
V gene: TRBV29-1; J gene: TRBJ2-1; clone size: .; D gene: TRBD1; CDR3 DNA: TGCAGCGTTGATGAGGGAGGGACAGGGGACAATGAGCAGTTCTTC; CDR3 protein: CSVDEGGTGDNEQFF
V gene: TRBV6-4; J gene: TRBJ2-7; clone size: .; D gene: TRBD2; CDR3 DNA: TGTGCCAGCAGTGACTCGAAACCGAGGACTAGCAAATACGAGCAGTACTTC; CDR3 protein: CASSDSKPRTSKYEQYF
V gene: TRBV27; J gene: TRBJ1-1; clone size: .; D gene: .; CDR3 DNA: TGTGCCAGCAGTTTGGACAGCGCCATGAACACTGAAGCTTTCTTT; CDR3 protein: CASSLDSAMNTEAFF
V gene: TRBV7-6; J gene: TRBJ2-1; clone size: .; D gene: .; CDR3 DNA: TGTGCCAGCAGCCTCTCGGGTGCGGGAATGGGCAATGAGCAGTTCTTC; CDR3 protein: CASSLSGAGMGNEQFF
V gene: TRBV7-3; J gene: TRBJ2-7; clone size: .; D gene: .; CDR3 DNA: TGTGCCAGCAGTCAGGGGTCCGTTTACGAGCAGTACTTC; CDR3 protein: CASSQGSVYEQYF
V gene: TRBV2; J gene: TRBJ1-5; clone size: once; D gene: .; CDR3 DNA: TGTGCCAGCAGTCCGCGACAGGTCAATCAGCCCCAGCATTTT; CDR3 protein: CASSPRQVNQPQHF
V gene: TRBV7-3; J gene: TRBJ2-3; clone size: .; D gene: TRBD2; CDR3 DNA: TGTGCCAGCAGCTCTCGACTAGCGGGAGGGAGCACAGATACGCAGTATTTT; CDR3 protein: CASSSRLAGGSTDTQYF
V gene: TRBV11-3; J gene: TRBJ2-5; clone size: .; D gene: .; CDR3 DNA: TGTGCCAGCAGCTTAGACGGGGAGACCCAGTACTTC; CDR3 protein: CASSLDGETQYF
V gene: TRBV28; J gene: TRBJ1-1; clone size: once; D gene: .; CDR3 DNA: TGTGCCAGCAGTTTCGTGGGGCAGGGGCTGAACACTGAAGCTTTCTTT; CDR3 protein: CASSFVGQGLNTEAFF
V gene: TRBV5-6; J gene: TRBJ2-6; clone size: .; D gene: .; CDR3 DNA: TGTGCCAGCAGCTGGGGAGGGGGCCGCTCTGGGGCCAACGTCCTGACTTTC; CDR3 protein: CASSWGGGRSGANVLTF
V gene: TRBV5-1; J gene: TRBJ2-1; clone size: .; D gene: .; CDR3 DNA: TGCGCCAGCAGCTTGGCTGGGGACTCCTACAATGAGCAGTTCTTC; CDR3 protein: CASSLAGDSYNEQFF
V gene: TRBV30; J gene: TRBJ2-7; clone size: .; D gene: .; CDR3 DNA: TGTGCCTGGAGTGTACAAAACAGGGACTACGAGCAGTACTTC; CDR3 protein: CAWSVQNRDYEQYF
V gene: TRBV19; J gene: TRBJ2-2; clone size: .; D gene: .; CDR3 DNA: TGTGCCAGTAGTATGAAGCTCGTAGGCACCGGGGAGCTGCTTTTT; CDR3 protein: CASSMKLVGTGELLF
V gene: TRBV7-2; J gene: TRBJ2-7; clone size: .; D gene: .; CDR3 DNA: TGTGCCAGCAGCTTAGTCTACGAGCAGTACTTC; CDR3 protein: CASSLVYEQYF
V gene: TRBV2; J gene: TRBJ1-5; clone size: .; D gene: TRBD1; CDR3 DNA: TGTGCCAGCCTTCAGGGGGGAAATCAGCCCCAGCATTTT; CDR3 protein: CASLQGGNQPQHF
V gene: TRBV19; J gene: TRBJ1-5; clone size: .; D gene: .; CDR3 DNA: TGTGCCAGTAGTATTAGCCAGGCGGGAAATCAGCCCCAGCATTTT; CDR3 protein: CASSISQAGNQPQHF
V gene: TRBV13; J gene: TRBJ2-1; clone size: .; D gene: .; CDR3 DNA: TGTGCCAGCAGCCCAAGGAAGGCGTCCTACAATGAGCAGTTCTTC; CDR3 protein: CASSPRKASYNEQFF
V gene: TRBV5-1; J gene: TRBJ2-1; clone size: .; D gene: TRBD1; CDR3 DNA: TGCGCCAGCAGCGGCGGGACAGGGCTTTACAATGAGCAGTTCTTC; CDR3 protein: CASSGGTGLYNEQFF
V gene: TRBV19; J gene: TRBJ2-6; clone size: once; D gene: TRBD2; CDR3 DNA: TGTGCCACCACCCGGGGGGGGACGGCCAACGTCCTGACTTTC; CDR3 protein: CATTRGGTANVLTF
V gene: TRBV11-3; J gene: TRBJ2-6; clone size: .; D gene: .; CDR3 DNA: TGTGCCAGCAGTATCGCTGGGGCCAACGTCCTGACTTTC; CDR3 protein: CASSIAGANVLTF
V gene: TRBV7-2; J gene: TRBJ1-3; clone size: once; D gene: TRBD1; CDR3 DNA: TGTGCCAGCAGCCAAGACAGGGCCTCTGGAAACACCATATATTTT; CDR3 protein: CASSQDRASGNTIYF
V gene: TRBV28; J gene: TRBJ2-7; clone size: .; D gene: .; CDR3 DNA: TGTGCCAGCAGTTTATCTGCGATAACCTACGAGCAGTACTTC; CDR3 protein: CASSLSAITYEQYF
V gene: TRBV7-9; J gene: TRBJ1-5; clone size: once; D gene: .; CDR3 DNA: TGTGCCAGCAGCCAAGGTTTACAGCCCCAGCATTTT; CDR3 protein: CASSQGLQPQHF
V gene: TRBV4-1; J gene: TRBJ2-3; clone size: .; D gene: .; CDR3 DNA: TGCGCCAGCAGCCAAGACGGGCGGGATACGCAGTATTTT; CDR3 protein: CASSQDGRDTQYF
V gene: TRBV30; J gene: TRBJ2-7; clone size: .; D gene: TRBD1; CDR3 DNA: TGTGCCTGGAGTGTAGCAGGGGGCGCTCGGCCCGAGCAGTACTTC; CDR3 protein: CAWSVAGGARPEQYF
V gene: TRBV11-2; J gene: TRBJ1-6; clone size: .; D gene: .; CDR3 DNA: TGTGCCAGCAGCTTATCCCGCCTCAATCAGAGGAACTATAATTCACCCCTCCACTTT; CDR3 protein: CASSLSRLNQRNYNSPLHF
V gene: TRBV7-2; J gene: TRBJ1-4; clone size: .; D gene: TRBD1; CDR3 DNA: TGTGCCAGCAGTCGACAGGGGATTGCAACTAATGAAAAACTGTTTTTT; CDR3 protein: CASSRQGIATNEKLFF
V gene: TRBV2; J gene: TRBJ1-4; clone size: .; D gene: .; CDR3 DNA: TGTGCCGGCCGCTTGCAGTTGAATGAAAAACTGTTTTTT; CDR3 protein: CAGRLQLNEKLFF
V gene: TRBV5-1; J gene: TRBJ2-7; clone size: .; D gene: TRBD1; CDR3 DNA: TGCGCCAGCAGCTCGCCAGGGACAGGCTACGAGCAGTACTTC; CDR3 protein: CASSSPGTGYEQYF
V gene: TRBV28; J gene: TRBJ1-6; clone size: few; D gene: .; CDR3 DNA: TGTGCCAGCAGGCTCAGTAATTCACCCCTCCACTTT; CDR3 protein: CASRLSNSPLHF
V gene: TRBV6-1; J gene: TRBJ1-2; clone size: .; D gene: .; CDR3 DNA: TGTGCCAGCAGTGAAGCGCTATTAGGTCTCTTC; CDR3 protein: CASSEALLGLF
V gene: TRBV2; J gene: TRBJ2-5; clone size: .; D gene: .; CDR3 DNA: TGTGCCAGCAGCGTCGGTGTTGGAGAGACCCAGTACTTC; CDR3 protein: CASSVGVGETQYF
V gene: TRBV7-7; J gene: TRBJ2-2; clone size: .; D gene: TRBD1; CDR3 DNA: TGTGCTAGCAGCCAAAAGCCGGGACAGGGGAACACCGGGGAGCTGTTTTTT; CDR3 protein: CASSQKPGQGNTGELFF
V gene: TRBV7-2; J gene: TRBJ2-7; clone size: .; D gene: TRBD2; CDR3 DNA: TGTGCCAGCAGCTTAGGCGGGAGGGCCGAGCAGTACTTC; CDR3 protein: CASSLGGRAEQYF
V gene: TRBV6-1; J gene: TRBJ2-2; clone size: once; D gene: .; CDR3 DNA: TGTGCCAGGGGGGCGGATACGAACACCGGGGAGCTGTTTTTT; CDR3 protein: CARGADTNTGELFF
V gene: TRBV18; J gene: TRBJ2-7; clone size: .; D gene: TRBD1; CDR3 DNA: TGTGCCAGCTCACCACAGGGACAGTCTACGAACGAGCAGTACTTC; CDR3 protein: CASSPQGQSTNEQYF
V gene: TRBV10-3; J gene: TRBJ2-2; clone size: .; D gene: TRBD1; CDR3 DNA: TGTGCCATCAGCCAGGGGGTCCAGGGCGGGGAGCTGTTTTTT; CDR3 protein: CAISQGVQGGELFF
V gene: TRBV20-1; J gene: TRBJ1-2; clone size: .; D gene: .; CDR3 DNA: TGCAGTTCGGGGGTTAATGGCTACACCTTC; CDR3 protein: CSSGVNGYTF
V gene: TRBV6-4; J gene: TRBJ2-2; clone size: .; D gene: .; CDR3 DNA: TGTGCCAGCAGGGACATGGTAGGGGCCTATATGAACACCGGGGAGCTGTTTTTT; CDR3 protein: CASRDMVGAYMNTGELFF